The clone carrying this T cell receptor (beta chain) was seen a single time. The authors' processing: Amplification of reference gene primers provided the estimated nucleated cell counts. Sequencing was performed with immunoSEQ multiplex PCR; in TCRdb, only in-frame clones are kept and a portion is missing. The DNA gave D and trimming, while V, J and clone size come from that table. The table lists some 120,000 clones, around nine tenths of them singletons, with approximately 1.4% in the top ten. The sample is drawn from a study of blood T cell repertoires in COVID-19. The overall study: Sites in the United States, Italy and Spain provided acute and convalescent COVID-19 samples. PBMCs, B-cell-depleted T cells, or T cells were the source of the cDNA or gDNA that made up the material.

The ends lost 4 bases at V and 3 bases at J; junction bases unmatched: 9. Per germline, CDR1 LGHNA and CDR2 YNFKEQ. The CDR3 loop spans 17 amino acids. The sequencing sample was made of peripheral blood. V and J are TRBV4-2 and TRBJ2-5, with 12 bases lining up with TRBD1. The sequence was obtained from a human donor in a cohort sampled during active COVID-19. CDR3 nucleotides: TGTGCCAGCAGCCCTACCCCGGGACAGGGGGCGAAAGAGACCCAGTACTTC. Translating gives CASSPTPGQGAKETQYF.